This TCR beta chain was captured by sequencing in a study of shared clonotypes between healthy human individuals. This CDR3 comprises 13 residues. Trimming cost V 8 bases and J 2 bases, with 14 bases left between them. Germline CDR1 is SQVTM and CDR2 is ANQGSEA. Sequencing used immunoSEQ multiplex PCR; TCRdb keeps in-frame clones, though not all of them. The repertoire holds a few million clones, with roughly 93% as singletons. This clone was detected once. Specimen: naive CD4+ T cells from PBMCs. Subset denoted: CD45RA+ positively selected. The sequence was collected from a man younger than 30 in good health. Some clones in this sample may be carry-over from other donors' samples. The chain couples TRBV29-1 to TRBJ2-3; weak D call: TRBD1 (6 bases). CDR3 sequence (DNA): TGCAGCCTTAGGGGGTTCTACACAGATACGCAGTATTTT. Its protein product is CSLRGFYTDTQYF.